The rows below give T cell receptor beta chains drawn from one sample of a study of T cell responses to AZD1222 COVID-19 vaccine. Repertoires were generated with immunoSEQ multiplex PCR, while TCRdb's copy carries only in-frame clones and drops some. The data contain 80,000 to 95,000 clones, more than 75% of them seen just once; the ten biggest clones take up 20% to 25%. The source was peripheral blood, collected on day 0 of AZD1222 vaccination. All receptors derive from an adult in good health. Each CDR3 is given with its conserved first and last residue. A D gene is named only where the DNA matches it firmly. Clone size is shown for a subset of rows, as once, few, many or a class of expanded clone.

size: NA
D: TRBD1
J: TRBJ1-1
V: TRBV19
DNA: TGTGCCAGTAGTATGGGACAGGGACTACACACTGAAGCTTTCTTT
CDR3: CASSMGQGLHTEAFF

size: NA
D: NA
J: TRBJ2-1
V: TRBV27
DNA: TGTGCCAGCAGGATTTCCGGAGGGCCAAGAAATGAGCAGTTCTTC
CDR3: CASRISGGPRNEQFF

size: few
D: NA
J: TRBJ1-1
V: TRBV10-1
DNA: TGCGCCAGCACGGCATCCCGGGAGAACACTGAAGCTTTCTTT
CDR3: CASTASRENTEAFF

size: NA
D: NA
J: TRBJ2-7
V: TRBV28
DNA: TGTGCCAGCAGGGCGGGACATGAGCAGTACTTC
CDR3: CASRAGHEQYF

size: NA
D: TRBD1
J: TRBJ1-1
V: TRBV6-5
DNA: TGTGCCAGCAGTTACCACGGGACAGGGGTTACTGAAGCTTTCTTT
CDR3: CASSYHGTGVTEAFF

size: NA
D: NA
J: TRBJ2-7
V: TRBV28
DNA: TGTGCCAGCAACCTAGGGACGGAGCAGTACTTC
CDR3: CASNLGTEQYF

size: NA
D: NA
J: TRBJ2-1
V: TRBV2
DNA: TGTGCCAGCGGGGAAGGCTGGGGCCTCCAAGAGCAGTTCTTC
CDR3: CASGEGWGLQEQFF

size: NA
D: NA
J: TRBJ2-3
V: TRBV4-3
DNA: TGCGCCAGCAGCCAATCAAGCTTATCCGATACGCAGTATTTT
CDR3: CASSQSSLSDTQYF

size: once
D: NA
J: TRBJ2-3
V: TRBV5-4
DNA: TGTGCCAGCAGCTCCCCGGACACGGGTACAGATACGCAGTATTTT
CDR3: CASSSPDTGTDTQYF

size: few
D: TRBD1
J: TRBJ2-6
V: TRBV3-1/TRBV3-2
DNA: TGTGCCAGCAGCCGACAGGGGTCCGGGGCCAACGTCCTGACTTTC
CDR3: CASSRQGSGANVLTF

size: NA
D: TRBD1
J: TRBJ2-7
V: TRBV29-1
DNA: TGCAGCGCCCGGGACAGCTCCTACGAGCAGTACTTC
CDR3: CSARDSSYEQYF

size: NA
D: NA
J: TRBJ1-2
V: TRBV28
DNA: TGTGCCAGCAGGAGAACAGGGATCGGCTATGGCTACACCTTC
CDR3: CASRRTGIGYGYTF

size: once
D: NA
J: TRBJ1-1
V: TRBV6-5
DNA: TGTGCCAGCTCCAGGGAGGGGAACACTGAAGCTTTCTTT
CDR3: CASSREGNTEAFF

size: NA
D: NA
J: TRBJ2-3
V: TRBV5-1
DNA: TGCGCCAGCAGCCCTCGGGGGGCGAGCACAGATACGCAGTATTTT
CDR3: CASSPRGASTDTQYF

size: NA
D: TRBD2
J: TRBJ2-2
V: TRBV18
DNA: TGTGCCAGCTCTCGATCCGGGACTAGCAACACCGGGGAGCTGTTTTTT
CDR3: CASSRSGTSNTGELFF

size: once
D: NA
J: TRBJ1-1
V: TRBV2
DNA: TGTGCCAGCAATGGGGGGGGAGGCAACACTGAAGCTTTCTTT
CDR3: CASNGGGGNTEAFF

size: NA
D: TRBD2
J: TRBJ2-1
V: TRBV5-1
DNA: TGCGCCAGCAGCTTGGTGTCTAGCGGCCACTACAATGAGCAGTTCTTC
CDR3: CASSLVSSGHYNEQFF

size: NA
D: NA
J: TRBJ1-1
V: TRBV6-5
DNA: TGTGCCAGCAGTTACTTGGGCCAAAACCGTGAAGCTTTCTTT
CDR3: CASSYLGQNREAFF

size: NA
D: NA
J: TRBJ2-7
V: TRBV19
DNA: TGTGCCAGCCTCCATACCCCGGGACGGAACTACGAGCAGTACTTC
CDR3: CASLHTPGRNYEQYF

size: once
D: NA
J: TRBJ1-2
V: TRBV3-1/TRBV3-2
DNA: TGTGCCAGCAGCCAAGCAGGGGCGGTCTATGGCTACACCTTC
CDR3: CASSQAGAVYGYTF

size: once
D: NA
J: TRBJ2-7
V: TRBV5-1
DNA: TGCGCCAGCAGCTTGGCGAGCCAAACATCCTACGAGCAGTACTTC
CDR3: CASSLASQTSYEQYF

size: NA
D: NA
J: TRBJ2-1
V: TRBV6-5
DNA: TGTGCCAGCAGGCTGATAGGCCACCATGAGCAGTTCTTC
CDR3: CASRLIGHHEQFF

size: NA
D: TRBD1
J: TRBJ1-5
V: TRBV28
DNA: TGTGCCAGCACCCACCTACAGGGGTTCAATCAGCCCCAGCATTTT
CDR3: CASTHLQGFNQPQHF

size: NA
D: NA
J: TRBJ2-2
V: TRBV15
DNA: TGTGCCACCAGCAGAGATCAGGCGAACACCGGGGAGCTGTTTTTT
CDR3: CATSRDQANTGELFF

size: once
D: NA
J: TRBJ2-7
V: TRBV12-3/TRBV12-4
DNA: TGTGCCAGCAGTTTAGGGGTGGTCTACGAGCAGTACTTC
CDR3: CASSLGVVYEQYF

size: NA
D: NA
J: TRBJ1-4
V: TRBV7-9
DNA: TGTGCCAGCAGCTTAGCGGAGGTTCCAGAAAAACTGTTTTTT
CDR3: CASSLAEVPEKLFF

size: once
D: NA
J: TRBJ1-3
V: TRBV19
DNA: TGTGCCAGTAGTGCCGAATCCACAGTTTTCTCTGGAAACACCATATATTTT
CDR3: CASSAESTVFSGNTIYF

size: NA
D: NA
J: TRBJ2-3
V: TRBV6-2/TRBV6-3
DNA: TGTGCCAGCAGTTACCAGGGAGGCGCAGATACGCAGTATTTT
CDR3: CASSYQGGADTQYF

size: NA
D: NA
J: TRBJ1-3
V: TRBV10-3
DNA: TGTGCCATCAGTGAATCCGGCGAAGGAAACACCATATATTTT
CDR3: CAISESGEGNTIYF

size: NA
D: TRBD1
J: TRBJ1-1
V: TRBV7-9
DNA: TGTGCCTCCCCAGACAGGGGCGGGATGAACACTGAAGCTTTCTTT
CDR3: CASPDRGGMNTEAFF

size: NA
D: NA
J: TRBJ2-5
V: TRBV28
DNA: TGTGCCAGCAGTCCCAGTGGGGGGGCTGGGGTCGGGACCCAGTACTTC
CDR3: CASSPSGGAGVGTQYF

size: NA
D: TRBD2
J: TRBJ2-1
V: TRBV5-1
DNA: TGCGCCAGCAGCTTGTCAGCGGGAGGATTGGGTCATGAGCAGTTCTTC
CDR3: CASSLSAGGLGHEQFF

size: NA
D: NA
J: TRBJ1-6
V: TRBV5-4
DNA: TGTGCCAGCACGCTCATGGGAACCTCAAATTCACCCCTCCACTTT
CDR3: CASTLMGTSNSPLHF

size: few
D: NA
J: TRBJ2-7
V: TRBV29-1
DNA: TGCAGCGTATCGGACGGCTTCTACGAGCAGTACTTC
CDR3: CSVSDGFYEQYF

size: NA
D: TRBD2
J: TRBJ2-7
V: TRBV10-1
DNA: TGCGCCAGCAGTGAGGGACTAGCGGGCTACTACGAGCAGTACTTC
CDR3: CASSEGLAGYYEQYF

size: NA
D: TRBD1
J: TRBJ1-1
V: TRBV18
DNA: TGTGCCAGCTCACCGAGACAGGGAGAGAACACTGAAGCTTTCTTT
CDR3: CASSPRQGENTEAFF

size: NA
D: TRBD1
J: TRBJ1-4
V: TRBV3-1/TRBV3-2
DNA: TGTGCCAGCAGCCACAACAGGGGTTTTCGAGAAAAACTGTTTTTT
CDR3: CASSHNRGFREKLFF

size: NA
D: NA
J: TRBJ1-2
V: TRBV29-1
DNA: TGCAGCGTTGAAGGGCAGGGTCCCATCTATGGCTACACCTTC
CDR3: CSVEGQGPIYGYTF

size: NA
D: NA
J: TRBJ1-2
V: TRBV21-1
DNA: TGTGCCAGCAGCAAGGCCCTAGGCCGGGACAGGGCCAACACCTTC
CDR3: CASSKALGRDRANTF

size: NA
D: NA
J: TRBJ1-2
V: TRBV5-8
DNA: TGTGCCAGCAGCTTGCGTACCTATGGCTACACCTTC
CDR3: CASSLRTYGYTF

size: NA
D: NA
J: TRBJ2-5
V: TRBV6-5
DNA: TGTGCCAGCAGTTACTCACCCAGGGACCAAGAGACCCAGTACTTC
CDR3: CASSYSPRDQETQYF

size: NA
D: NA
J: TRBJ1-1
V: TRBV28
DNA: TGTGCCAGCGGCGTCTACGGGGTGAACACTGAAGCTTTCTTT
CDR3: CASGVYGVNTEAFF

size: NA
D: TRBD1
J: TRBJ1-4
V: TRBV6-6
DNA: TGTGCCTCACTCGGGACAGGGGGCGAAAAACTGTTTTTT
CDR3: CASLGTGGEKLFF

size: NA
D: TRBD1
J: TRBJ1-2
V: TRBV18
DNA: TGTGCCAGCTCACCTCCGGGACAGGGGGCCTATGGCTACACCTTC
CDR3: CASSPPGQGAYGYTF

size: NA
D: TRBD1
J: TRBJ1-6
V: TRBV30
DNA: TGTGCCTGGAGCGGACAGGACGATTCACCCCTCCACTTT
CDR3: CAWSGQDDSPLHF

size: NA
D: TRBD1
J: TRBJ1-4
V: TRBV7-2
DNA: TGTGCCAGCAGTCCGCAGGGGGGCACACTGTTTTTT
CDR3: CASSPQGGTLFF

size: NA
D: NA
J: TRBJ1-6
V: TRBV6-5
DNA: TGTGCCAGCAGAACAGGGACATCTGATTCACCCCTCCACTTT
CDR3: CASRTGTSDSPLHF

size: NA
D: NA
J: TRBJ1-1
V: TRBV5-1
DNA: TGCGCCAGCAGCTTGGATTCGGGAAGGACTGAAGCTTTCTTT
CDR3: CASSLDSGRTEAFF

size: NA
D: TRBD1
J: TRBJ1-1
V: TRBV24-1
DNA: TGTGCCACCAGTGATGGGGACAGGGGTTCCACTGAAGCTTTCTTT
CDR3: CATSDGDRGSTEAFF